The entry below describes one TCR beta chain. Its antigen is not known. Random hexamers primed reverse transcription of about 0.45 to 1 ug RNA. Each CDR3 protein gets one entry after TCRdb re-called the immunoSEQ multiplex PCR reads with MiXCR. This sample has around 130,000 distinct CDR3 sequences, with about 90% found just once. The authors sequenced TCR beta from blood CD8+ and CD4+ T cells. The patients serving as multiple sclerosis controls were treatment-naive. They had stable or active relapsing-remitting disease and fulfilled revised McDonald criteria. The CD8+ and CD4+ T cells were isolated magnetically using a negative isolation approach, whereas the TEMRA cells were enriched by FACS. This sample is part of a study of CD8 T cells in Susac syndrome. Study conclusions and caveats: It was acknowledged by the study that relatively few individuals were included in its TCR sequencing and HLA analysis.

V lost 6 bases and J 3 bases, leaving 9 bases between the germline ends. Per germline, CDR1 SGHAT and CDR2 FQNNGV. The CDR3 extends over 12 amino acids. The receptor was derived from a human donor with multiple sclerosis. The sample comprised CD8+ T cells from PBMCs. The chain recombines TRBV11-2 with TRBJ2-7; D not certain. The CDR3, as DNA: TGTGCCAGCAGTCCTAACCTCTACGAGCAGTACTTC. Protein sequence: CASSPNLYEQYF.